This TCR beta chain emerged from a study of T cells in localized non-small cell lung cancer. In regard to this clone: No antigen is known for it.

Germline CDR1 SGHTA, CDR2 FQGNSA. V lost 5 bases and J lost 4, with 17 bases in between. CDR3 length: 15 amino acids. Method: immunoSEQ multiplex PCR; TCRdb's copy keeps in-frame clones and lacks some. The repertoire holds about 40,000 clones, with around 86% as singletons. Study-wide points: Median detection of top 100 tumor clones in adjacent lung was over 45 clones. Longer overall survival accompanied higher blood T cell density. Exceeding tumor, uninvolved adjacent lung had the highest T cell clonality.

This chain uses TRBV7-2 with TRBJ2-5; D is possibly TRBD1 or TRBD2 (7 bases each). Specimen: peripheral blood, collected before any cancer treatment. The receptor's source is a man aged 18-49 years with stage I lung adenocarcinoma. CDR3 nucleotides: TGTGCCAGCAGCCCCCGGCAGGGGGGGGGAGAGACCCAGTACTTC. This sequence encodes CASSPRQGGGETQYF.